This section outlines one T cell receptor (beta chain) sequence together with its context. It has no known antigen specificity. One base away there is no much larger clone; base qualities are not given. This sample is part of a study of T cell responses to AZD1222 COVID-19 vaccine (dated by TCRdb to 2020 to 2023). Regarding the complete study: TCR sequencing covered 230 or so trial participants: 200 to 210 given two doses of AZD1222 and about 26 given two doses of MenACWY control vaccine. Trial participants were enrolled by age into 18-55, 56-69 and 70-plus year subgroups, with approximately 150, 30 and 60 TCR-sequenced participants respectively.

The time point label of this sample denotes: about 28 days (+/-7) after the second vaccine dose. AZD1222 recipients given second doses at about 4 weeks or at about 12 weeks were pooled, since spike-specific TCR depth and breadth were not found to differ between the two schedules. Vaccinee samples came from UK trials COV001 and COV002, including a single-blind randomized controlled phase 2/3 trial of AZD1222 (ChAdOx1 nCoV-19) in healthy adults. Trial participant PBMC samples were collected at day 0 and day 28 after the second dose for TCRbeta chain sequencing. The CDR3 regions of human TCRbeta chains were subjected to immunosequencing. Processing in the source paper ran as follows. Repertoire TCRs were matched against a reference library of SARS-CoV-2-specific TCRs generated with the MIRA antigen-specificity platform. Breadth was defined as the fraction of unique TCRs that were SARS-CoV-2-associated, and depth was defined as the fraction of total T cells that were SARS-CoV-2-associated. Each spike-specific TCR was assigned to its reactive spike region and to a CD4 or CD8 class using the MIRA data. Log10-transformed breadth and depth values were compared by one-way ANOVA with Sidak's multiple comparisons tests. Drawn from immuneACCESS, this table holds only the in-frame rearrangements with V and J called that TCRdb kept. Clones are partly lost; checked studies trace under half to an unresolved V gene and leave the rest unexplained. D and trimming were read from the DNA, whereas the V and J calls and clone size are those reported in that table. Present in this sample are 130,000 or so clones, 70% to 90% of which were seen just once. About 9.5% of the sample goes to the ten largest clones.

The CDR3 numbers 15 residues from cysteine through phenylalanine. The only DNA kept is the CDR3, 45 bases in frame from the first base. V drops 1 base and J drops 3 bases, leaving 12 bases in between. The germline V gene encodes CDR1 LGHNA and CDR2 YSLEER. Study-wide findings and limitations: In the small 56-69-year group, the increase in depth fell short of significance, most likely because of low power. Because no day 14 peak-response samples were available, repertoires were characterized only after the peak T cell response. Conclusions about previously exposed vaccinees are limited because only six or seven AZD1222 recipients were SARS-CoV-2 seropositive at baseline. After two AZD1222 doses, spike-specific TCR breadth and depth were significantly higher than at day 0 and than in MenACWY recipients. Participants were mostly white British and included more females than males, and it was suggested by the authors that clonal diversity may have been underestimated. Vaccine-associated CD4 TCRs spanned the whole spike protein, with dominant responses in regions 160-218 and 743-854. Reportedly, close to half of the unique spike-specific TCRs recognized epitopes lying outside the regions that are mutated in the B.1.351 and B.1.1.7 variants.

Recombination joined TRBV4-3 with TRBJ1-1; a tentative D call is TRBD1 (5 bases match). The receptor was isolated from an adult who received the AZD1222 COVID-19 vaccine. The specimen was peripheral blood, collected 28 days after the second AZD1222 dose. CDR3 loop: CASSQGPGTYTEAFF. The DNA reads TGCGCCAGCAGCCAAGGACCAGGGACGTACACTGAAGCTTTCTTT.